This TCR beta chain was retrieved from a study of T-cell memory formation after mild COVID-19. TCRdb called the 5' RACE reads again in MiXCR, with one record for every CDR3 protein. The sample records 150,000 to 200,000 distinct CDR3 sequences, under 14% being singletons. Regarding the study as a whole: Memory sampled before infection contained some responding clones, suggesting cross-reactive memory joined. CD4+ clones that contracted lay mainly in CM and EM; CD8+ ones lay in EMRA.

This CDR3 contains 13 residues. Germline values: CDR1 SGHTA, CDR2 FQGNSA. Between the trimmed V and J ends, which lost 1 base and 8 bases, there was a span of 9 bases. A remark on this clonotype: The target antigen is unknown.

V is TRBV7-2 and J is TRBJ1-3; D is ambiguous. The specimen sequenced was PBMCs or a T cell subset sorted from them (not recorded which). This TCR came from a man between 18 and 29 years old who had mild COVID-19 (a few samples of this study predate the infection). Cell type and time point are not known. CDR3 region: CASSLDFVYTIYF. The CDR3 DNA reads as TGTGCCAGCAGCTTAGATTTCGTCTACACCATATATTTT.